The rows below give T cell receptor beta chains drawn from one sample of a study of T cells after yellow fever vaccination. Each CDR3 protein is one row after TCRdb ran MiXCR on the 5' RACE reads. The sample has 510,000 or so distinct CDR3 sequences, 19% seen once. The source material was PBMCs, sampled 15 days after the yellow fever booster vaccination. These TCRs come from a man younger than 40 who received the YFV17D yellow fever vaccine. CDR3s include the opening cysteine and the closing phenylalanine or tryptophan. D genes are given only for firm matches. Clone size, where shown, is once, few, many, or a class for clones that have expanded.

CDR3: CASSYSRGIYNEQFF; DNA: TGTGCCAGCAGTTACTCGCGGGGGATATACAATGAGCAGTTCTTC; J: TRBJ2-1; D: TRBD2; size: many; V: TRBV6-2/TRBV6-3
CDR3: CASSVSQGGTEAFF; DNA: TGTGCCAGCAGCGTATCCCAGGGAGGCACTGAAGCTTTCTTT; J: TRBJ1-1; D: NA; size: few; V: TRBV9
CDR3: CAISEYGSGRTDTGELFF; DNA: TGTGCCATCAGTGAGTATGGTAGCGGGAGGACCGACACCGGGGAGCTGTTTTTT; J: TRBJ2-2; D: TRBD2; size: NA; V: TRBV10-3
CDR3: CASSPTGTGPWDTQYF; DNA: TGCGCCAGCAGCCCCACCGGGACAGGACCGTGGGATACGCAGTATTTT; J: TRBJ2-3; D: TRBD1; size: NA; V: TRBV5-1
CDR3: CSVEVAGTSGRALSYEQYF; DNA: TGCAGCGTTGAAGTAGCGGGGACTAGCGGGAGGGCCCTTTCCTACGAGCAGTACTTC; J: TRBJ2-7; D: TRBD2; size: few; V: TRBV29-1
CDR3: CASSYSFGGKNQPQHF; DNA: TGTGCCAGCAGCTACTCATTCGGCGGGAAGAATCAGCCCCAGCATTTT; J: TRBJ1-5; D: NA; size: many; V: TRBV12-3/TRBV12-4
CDR3: CASTSTFAEDLADTQYF; DNA: TGTGCCAGCACCTCCACTTTTGCCGAGGACCTGGCGGATACGCAGTATTTT; J: TRBJ2-3; D: NA; size: NA; V: TRBV12-3/TRBV12-4
CDR3: CASSLASRGEQFF; DNA: TGCGCCAGCAGCTTGGCGTCGCGCGGTGAGCAGTTCTTC; J: TRBJ2-1; D: NA; size: few; V: TRBV5-1
CDR3: CASSPNTGVLNTEAFF; DNA: TGTGCCAGCAGTCCTAACACAGGGGTATTGAACACTGAAGCTTTCTTT; J: TRBJ1-1; D: TRBD1; size: NA; V: TRBV12-3/TRBV12-4
CDR3: CASSIEALSIAGIYNEQFF; DNA: TGTGCCAGTAGTATAGAGGCGCTGTCGATCGCGGGGATATACAATGAGCAGTTCTTC; J: TRBJ2-1; D: NA; size: NA; V: TRBV19
CDR3: CASSSGTSGNEQYF; DNA: TGTGCCAGCAGTTCCGGGACTAGCGGGAACGAGCAGTACTTC; J: TRBJ2-7; D: TRBD2; size: many; V: TRBV12-3/TRBV12-4
CDR3: CASTKRRAQETQYF; DNA: TGTGCCAGCACCAAAAGGAGGGCCCAAGAGACCCAGTACTTC; J: TRBJ2-5; D: NA; size: NA; V: TRBV7-2
CDR3: CASSLDLGGEGKDTEAFF; DNA: TGTGCCAGCAGCTTAGATTTAGGAGGGGAGGGGAAGGACACTGAAGCTTTCTTT; J: TRBJ1-1; D: NA; size: NA; V: TRBV7-6
CDR3: CASYSVYGYTF; DNA: TGTGCCAGCTACTCGGTGTATGGCTACACCTTC; J: TRBJ1-2; D: NA; size: NA; V: TRBV28
CDR3: CATSRDRRVRFF; DNA: TGTGCCACCAGCAGAGATCGGAGGGTACGGTTCTTC; J: TRBJ2-1; D: NA; size: NA; V: TRBV15
CDR3: CSASRRSGNTGELFF; DNA: TGCAGTGCTAGTCGACGTAGCGGAAACACCGGGGAGCTGTTTTTT; J: TRBJ2-2; D: NA; size: NA; V: TRBV20-1
CDR3: CASSLGDRVYNEQFF; DNA: TGTGCCAGCAGCTTGGGGGACAGGGTCTACAATGAGCAGTTCTTC; J: TRBJ2-1; D: TRBD1; size: many; V: TRBV5-6
CDR3: CSAREGTTSYEQFF; DNA: TGCAGTGCTAGAGAAGGGACAACTAGTTATGAGCAGTTCTTC; J: TRBJ2-1; D: NA; size: NA; V: TRBV20-1
CDR3: CASSPQRGSLGGTQYF; DNA: TGTGCCAGCAGTCCCCAACGCGGTTCCTTAGGGGGGACCCAGTACTTC; J: TRBJ2-5; D: NA; size: NA; V: TRBV27